These 13 T cell receptor beta chains were all obtained from the same sample, sequenced in a study of cytotoxic CD8 clonotypes in ibrutinib-treated CLL. Clones were sequenced by immunoSEQ multiplex PCR, and TCRdb holds only the in-frame ones, with some missing. The table records hundreds of thousands of clones, just under 80% of them present only once. Sequencing was performed on PBMCs, taken after 12 months of ibrutinib treatment. The receptors were sampled from a human donor with chronic lymphocytic leukemia.

The chain couples TRBV4-1 to TRBJ1-2; D is ambiguous. The length of the CDR3 is 17 residues. CDR1 MGHRA and CDR2 YSYEKL come from the germline V gene. Trimming pared 0 bases from V and 2 bases from J, leaving 16 bases between. This CDR3 is CASSQDVGRMGNYGYTF. The CDR3 DNA reads TGCGCCAGCAGCCAAGATGTTGGCAGGATGGGGAACTATGGCTACACCTTC.

The chain links TRBV14 to TRBJ2-2; D ambiguous. V was shortened by 3 bases and J by 4 bases, with 9 bases between the two germline ends. Per the germline V gene, CDR1 is SGHDN and CDR2 is FVKESK. The CDR3 spans 14 residues. DNA for the CDR3: TGTGCCAGCAGCCATCGAGCGAGCACCGGGGAGCTGTTTTTT. Its protein product is CASSHRASTGELFF. Based on the CDR3 plus reference TRBV14 and TRBJ2-2, the full variable domain is EAGVTQFPSHSVIEKGQTVTLRCDPISGHDNLYWYRRVMGKEIKFLLHFVKESKQDESGMPNNRFLAERTGGTYSTLKVQPAELEDSGVYFCASSHRASTGELFFGEGSRLTVL.

The genes are TRBV30 and TRBJ2-1; TRBD1 agrees at 8 bases. The germline gives CDR1 GTSNPN, CDR2 SVGIG (reference sequence). The V gene end was trimmed by 3 bases and the J gene end by 4 bases; junction bases not matched to a gene: 8. The CDR3 covers 15 residues. Written as DNA, the CDR3 is TGTGCCTGGAGAACCAGCACAGGGGGGTACAATGAGCAGTTCTTC. As protein: CAWRTSTGGYNEQFF.

This clone was observed a few times. The rearrangement links TRBV19 to TRBJ1-2; no firm D call. Between the trimmed V and J ends, which lost 2 bases and 2 bases, there was a span of 12 bases. CDR1 LNHDA and CDR2 SQIVND come from the germline V gene (reference sequence). This CDR3 is 15 amino acids long. Written as DNA, the CDR3 is TGTGCCAGTAGTATACGAACGGGTGAAAACTATGGCTACACCTTC. Its protein is CASSIRTGENYGYTF.

The chain links TRBV28 to TRBJ2-7, with D uncertain. Trimming shortened V by 5 bases and J by 8 bases, and 10 bases separated the two germline ends. The CDR3 covers 11 residues. Per germline, CDR1 MDHEN and CDR2 SYDVKM. The CDR3, as DNA: TGTGCCAGCAGTGCAAGGATTCAGCAGTACTTC. This gives the protein CASSARIQQYF.

This clone has only a few counts. V and J are TRBV30 and TRBJ1-1, with D tentatively TRBD1 (5 bases). Germline assignment: CDR1 GTSNPN and CDR2 SVGIG (reference sequence). This CDR3 has 16 residues. V was pared by 3 bases and J by 1 base, with 18 bases between. CDR3 nucleotide sequence: TGTGCCTGGAGGGGGCAGGGTGTACGGACGAACACTGAAGCTTTCTTT. This codes for CAWRGQGVRTNTEAFF.

The chain employs TRBV27 and TRBJ2-5; no clear D gene. Germline V gene lookup returns CDR1 MNHEY and CDR2 SMNVEV (reference sequence). V lost 0 bases to trimming and J lost 2 bases, with 10 bases between them. The CDR3 has 15 residues. CDR3: CASSLSFTVQETQYF. CDR3 coding DNA: TGTGCCAGCAGTTTATCGTTCACAGTACAAGAGACCCAGTACTTC.

This chain's CDR3 is CASRLSGLASYEQYF. The CDR3 DNA reads as TGTGCCAGCAGACTCTCAGGACTAGCGAGCTACGAGCAGTACTTC. The chain carries TRBV14 and TRBJ2-7, with 9 bases that match TRBD2. J gave up 3 bases and V 6 bases, and 9 bases lay outside the gene matches. CDR1 and CDR2 from the germline V gene are SGHDN and FVKESK. CDR3 length: 15 amino acids.

The chain carries TRBV9 and TRBJ2-1, with 11 bases fitting TRBD2. V gave up 4 bases and J gave up 8 bases; unmatched junction bases: 8. Germline V gene lookup returns CDR1 SGDLS and CDR2 YYNGEE. CDR3 length: 15 residues. The CDR3 region has the DNA TGTGCCAGCAGCCCCCTGACTAGCGGGGCCTATGAGCAGTTCTTC. This encodes CASSPLTSGAYEQFF.

V and J are TRBV2 and TRBJ2-5; 8 nucleotides line up with TRBD2. The end of the DNA is better explained by TRBJ2-7, so the J call may be wrong. The CDR3 totals 13 residues. The germline gives CDR1 SNHLY, CDR2 FYNNEI. The chain's CDR3 is CASSGLAIYEQYF. DNA of the CDR3: TGTGCCAGCAGTGGACTAGCGATCTACGAGCAGTACTTC.

There are a few counts of this clone. This rearrangement joins TRBV11-2 to TRBJ2-1; D is uncertain. The germline gives CDR1 SGHAT, CDR2 FQNNGV. V was cut by 1 base and J by 8 bases, with 9 bases left in between. CDR3 length equals 13 residues. The CDR3 DNA reads as TGTGCCAGCAGCTTAGCGACGGCTTATGAGCAGTTCTTC. It codes for CASSLATAYEQFF.

The DNA of the CDR3 is TGTGCCAGCAGCCCTACCCGACAGGAAAAACTGTTTTTT. Amino acid sequence: CASSPTRQEKLFF. The J gene is TRBJ1-4, the V gene TRBV7-2; a possible D gene is TRBD1 (5 bases). CDR1 and CDR2 (germline): SGHTA, FQGNSA. The ends were cut back, 5 bases at V and 8 bases at J, with 12 bases in the middle. CDR3 length: 13 residues.

This chain uses TRBV29-1 with TRBJ1-4; D not resolved. CDR3 length: 13 amino acids. V was pared by 4 bases and J by 4 bases, with 10 bases between. The V gene's germline CDR1 is SQVTM and CDR2 ANQGSEA. The CDR3 DNA reads TGCAGCGTTGCGGCAGGAGGTAATGAAAAACTGTTTTTT. Translated: CSVAAGGNEKLFF.